This entry features one T cell receptor (beta chain) sequence. The study sampled blood at baseline, cycle 4 day 1, and cycle 7 day 1. Clones were read by immunoSEQ multiplex PCR, and TCRdb kept only the in-frame ones, dropping some. The table shows about 110,000 clones, with 80% to 95% occurring only once. These data originate in a study of OX40 agonist ivuxolimab in advanced cancers. Study-wide context: Ivuxolimab, an agonistic anti-OX40 (CD134) antibody, was given to patients.

Trimming at V came to 3 bases and at J to 6 bases, leaving 15 bases not matched to a gene. The germline V gene encodes CDR1 SGHTA and CDR2 FQGTGA. The CDR3 has 17 residues. The TCR was taken from an adult with an advanced solid tumor such as melanoma, head and neck, liver or kidney cancer. The input for sequencing was CD4+ or CD8+ T cells sorted from blood, taken in a trial of the OX40 agonist ivuxolimab. The chain combines TRBV7-3 with TRBJ2-7; 9 bases are shared with TRBD2. This CDR3 is CASSFPAGLALRGEQYF. Here the CDR3 DNA reads TGTGCCAGCAGCTTCCCTGCGGGACTAGCCTTGCGTGGCGAGCAGTACTTC.